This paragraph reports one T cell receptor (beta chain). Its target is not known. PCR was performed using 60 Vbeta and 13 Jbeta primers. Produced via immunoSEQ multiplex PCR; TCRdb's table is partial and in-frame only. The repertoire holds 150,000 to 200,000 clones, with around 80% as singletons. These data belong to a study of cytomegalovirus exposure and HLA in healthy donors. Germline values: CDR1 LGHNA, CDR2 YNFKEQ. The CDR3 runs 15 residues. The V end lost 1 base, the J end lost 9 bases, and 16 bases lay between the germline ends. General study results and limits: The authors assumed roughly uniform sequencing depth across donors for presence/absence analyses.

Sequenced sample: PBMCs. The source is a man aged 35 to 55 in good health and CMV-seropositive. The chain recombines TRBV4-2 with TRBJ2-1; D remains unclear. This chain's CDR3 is CASSQVPRIPPEQFF. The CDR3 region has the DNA TGTGCCAGCAGCCAAGTACCGCGGATCCCCCCTGAGCAGTTCTTC.